The T cell receptor (beta chain) described here comes from a study of T cell responses to AZD1222 COVID-19 vaccine. The protocol was immunoSEQ multiplex PCR, while the TCRdb copy is restricted to in-frame clones and leaves out a portion. Found here are 80,000 to 100,000 clones, 85% to 90% of them singletons; the top ten hold roughly 5.1%. This CDR3 is 14 amino acids long. Germline V lookup: CDR1 SGHAT, CDR2 FQNNGV. With V trimmed by 3 bases and J by 2 bases, 0 bases remained unmatched. The chain recombines TRBV11-2 with TRBJ2-7, with TRBD2 identical over 11 bases. The starting material was peripheral blood, obtained 28 days after the second AZD1222 dose. The clonotype comes from an adult who received the AZD1222 COVID-19 vaccine. The CDR3 sequence: CASSFSGGAYEQYF. DNA for the CDR3: TGTGCCAGCAGCTTTAGCGGGGGGGCCTACGAGCAGTACTTC.